Each of the 16 T cell receptor beta chains below was sequenced from the same sample in a study of prognosis after radiotherapy for stage I lung cancer. The authors amplified TCR beta CDR3 from genomic DNA using two-round multiplex PCR. Primers were specific to each TRBV and TRBJ gene in first-round PCR. TCRdb re-analysed the multiplex PCR reads in MiXCR, keeping a single row per CDR3 protein. This sample has some 20,000 distinct CDR3 sequences, with roughly 40% found just once. Sequences were derived from PBMCs, sampled before or after stereotactic body radiation therapy (not recorded which). The origin of the receptors is a donor older than 45 with non-small cell lung cancer.

A word on this clonotype: A much larger clone differs from this one at a single base, so this may be a read error. The chain links TRBV7-9 to TRBJ2-5, with 7 bases fitting TRBD2. Germline V gene sequence: CDR1 SEHNR, CDR2 FQNEAQ (reference sequence). The CDR3 length is 13 residues. Trimming took 6 bases from V and 3 from J; bases not matched to a gene: 4. Here the CDR3 reads CASRVAGEETQYF. The CDR3 coding sequence is TGTGCCAGCAGAGTGGCGGGGGAAGAGACCCAGTACTTC.

V gene TRBV7-9 combines with J gene TRBJ2-1; 8 positions match TRBD2. V dropped 6 bases and J dropped 7; count of bases not matched to a gene: 11. The CDR3 sequence is 15 residues long. Germline assignment: CDR1 SEHNR and CDR2 FQNEAQ (reference sequence). In DNA, the CDR3 is TGTGCCAGCAGTTCGACTAGCGTCTTCGGAAATGAGCAGTTCTTC. It encodes CASSSTSVFGNEQFF.

This clonotype has a count of ten or more. This chain joins TRBV2 and TRBJ1-1, with a possible D match to TRBD1 (5 bases). Trimming removed 6 bases at V and 11 bases at J, with 16 bases between. The CDR3 is made up of 12 amino acids. From germline, CDR1 is SNHLY and CDR2 FYNNEI. This chain's CDR3 is CASRRDERKAFF. The DNA of the CDR3 is TGTGCCAGCAGGAGGGACGAAAGAAAGGCTTTCTTT. Variable domain in full (rest from reference TRBV2 and TRBJ1-1): EPEVTQTPSHQVTQMGQEVILRCVPISNHLYFYWYRQILGQKVEFLVSFYNNEISEKSEIFDDQFSVERPDGSNFTLKIRSTKLEDSAMYFCASRRDERKAFFGQGTRLTVV.

This clonotype qualifies as medium-sized. The chain has TRBV12-3 or TRBV12-4 and TRBJ1-6; 7 bases agree with TRBD1. Trimming at V came to 6 bases and at J to 7 bases, leaving 6 bases not matched to a gene. There are 14 residues in the CDR3. CDR3 nucleotide sequence: TGTGCCAGCAGCCGGGACAGCAAGAATTCACCCCTCCACTTT. This sequence encodes CASSRDSKNSPLHF.

The rearrangement uses TRBV11-2 and TRBJ1-5, with 7 bases aligning to TRBD1. Unmatched junction bases numbered 8, after V lost 5 bases and J lost 7 bases. The length of the CDR3 is 14 residues. Germline loops: CDR1 SGHAT, CDR2 FQNNGV. CDR3 protein: CASSDGRGNQPQHF. CDR3 nucleotides: TGTGCCAGCAGCGATGGCAGGGGGAACCAGCCCCAGCATTTT.

This clonotype is categorized as medium-sized (0.01 to 0.1%). The rearrangement uses TRBV7-9 and TRBJ2-7; no definite D call. CDR1 is SEHNR and CDR2 is FQNEAQ in the germline V gene (reference sequence). CDR3 size: 14 residues. The V end lost 7 bases, the J end lost 3 bases, and 16 bases lay between the germline ends. The DNA of the CDR3 is TGTGCCAGCACCCTCGACCCCAGCAGCTACGAGCAGTACTTC. Encoded protein: CASTLDPSSYEQYF.

As to this clonotype: This may arise from a read error, as a much more abundant clone is one base away. This chain uses TRBV6-2 or TRBV6-3 with TRBJ2-3; D might be TRBD2 (5 bases). The CDR3 runs to 10 residues. In germline, CDR1 is MNHEY, CDR2 SVGEGT. V dropped 8 bases and J dropped 7 bases, with 7 bases sitting between them. CDR3 residues: CASGSHTQYF. For the CDR3, the DNA is TGTGCCAGCGGGAGTCATACGCAGTATTTT.

This rearrangement joins TRBV30 to TRBJ2-1; 10 nucleotides match TRBD2. The CDR3 covers 17 residues. Trimming cost V 4 bases and J 8 bases; bases outside gene matches: 17. Germline lookup yields CDR1 GTSNPN and CDR2 SVGIG (reference sequence). DNA of the CDR3: TGTGCCTGGACCCCTGGTGTCGGGCTAGCGGGAGTCGATGAGCAGTTCTTC. Protein sequence: CAWTPGVGLAGVDEQFF.

This clonotype ranks as medium-sized. CDR3 sequence reads: CASSYIQATDTQYF. The CDR3 coding sequence is TGTGCCAGCAGTTACATACAGGCCACAGATACGCAGTATTTT. The chain is built from TRBV6-5 and TRBJ2-3; maybe TRBD1 (5 bases). The V and J ends lost 2 bases and 2 bases respectively, with 8 bases between them. Germline CDR1 and CDR2: MNHEY and SVGAGI. The CDR3 loop spans 14 amino acids.

At least ten counts were recorded for this clonotype. The J gene is TRBJ1-5, the V gene TRBV7-9, with 7 nucleotides matching TRBD1. V trimming: 10 bases; J trimming: 4 bases; junction bases outside the gene matches: 16. This CDR3 is 16 amino acids long. CDR1 is SEHNR and CDR2 is FQNEAQ in the germline V gene (reference sequence). CDR3 nucleotide sequence: TGTGCCACCTGCATTAGACAGGGAAGGGCGAATCAGCCCCAGCATTTT. Protein sequence: CATCIRQGRANQPQHF.

This clonotype has just one count. One end of the junction varies from germline; a read error may be responsible. V gene TRBV7-9 combines with J gene TRBJ2-2; 10 bases map to TRBD1. Germline CDR1 reads SEHNR; CDR2 reads FQNEAQ (reference sequence). The CDR3 extends over 16 amino acids. For the CDR3, the DNA is TGTGCCAGCAGCAGCGGGGGACAGGGGCCCACCGGGGAGCTGTTTTTC. Its protein is CASSSGGQGPTGELFF.

Many counts were recorded for this clonotype. The chain is built from TRBV27 and TRBJ2-7, with TRBD1 matching 7 bases. The CDR3 is 14 residues long. V gave up 5 bases and J gave up 0 bases; unmatched junction bases: 4. Germline V gives CDR1 MNHEY, CDR2 SMNVEV (reference sequence). The CDR3 region has the DNA TGTGCCAGCAGTCCCGACAGGGCCTCCTACGAGCAGTACTTC. Translated, it gives CASSPDRASYEQYF.

A note on this clonotype: A far larger clone is just one base off, so this is likely a read error. V is TRBV6-2 or TRBV6-3 and J is TRBJ2-3, with TRBD2 matching 7 bases. Germline V gene data show CDR1 as MNHEY and CDR2 as SVGEGT. The CDR3 length is 15 residues. CDR3 in DNA: TGTACCAGCAGTGAATTTGCGACTAGCTTCGATACGCAGTATTTT. It is translated as CTSSEFATSFDTQYF.

This clonotype was observed at least ten times. V is TRBV28 and J is TRBJ1-1; 8 bases line up with TRBD1. Unmatched junction bases numbered 12, after V lost 2 bases and J lost 13 bases. This CDR3 region has 14 residues. Germline CDR1 and CDR2: MDHEN and SYDVKM. DNA of the CDR3: TGTGCCAGCAGTTTAGGTGGACAGGGAGGACGAGATTTCTTT. Translation: CASSLGGQGGRDFF.

This clonotype was found many times. The chain joins TRBV9 to TRBJ1-1, with a tentative D call TRBD1 (6 bases). Trimming pared 5 bases from V and 3 bases from J, leaving 11 bases between. The CDR3 is 13 amino acids. Germline-derived CDR1 and CDR2 are SGDLS and YYNGEE. The CDR3 reads CASRSSGDTEAFF. CDR3 bases: TGTGCCAGCAGGAGCTCAGGGGACACTGAAGCTTTCTTT.

The chain joins TRBV5-5 to TRBJ2-7; D call uncertain. The V end lost 1 base, the J end lost 11 bases, and 16 bases lay between the germline ends. Germline V gene sequence: CDR1 SGHKS, CDR2 YYEKEE (reference sequence). The CDR3 length is 13 residues. The CDR3 DNA reads as TGTGCCAGCAGCTTGTCCAGGCAAGAGACCAAGTACTTC. It codes for CASSLSRQETKYF.